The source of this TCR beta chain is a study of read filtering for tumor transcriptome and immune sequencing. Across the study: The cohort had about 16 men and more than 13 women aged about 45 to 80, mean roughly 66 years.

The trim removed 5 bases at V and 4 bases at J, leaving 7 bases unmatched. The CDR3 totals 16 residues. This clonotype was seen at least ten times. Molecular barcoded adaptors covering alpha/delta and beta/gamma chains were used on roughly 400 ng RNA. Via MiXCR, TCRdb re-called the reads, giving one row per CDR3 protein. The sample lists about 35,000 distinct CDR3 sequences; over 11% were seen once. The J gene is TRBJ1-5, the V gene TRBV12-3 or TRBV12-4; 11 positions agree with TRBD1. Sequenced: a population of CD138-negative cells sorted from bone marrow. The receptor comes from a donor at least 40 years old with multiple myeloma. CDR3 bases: TGTGCCAGCAGTACCCGGACAGGGGGCGTGAATCAGCCCCAGCATTTT. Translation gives CASSTRTGGVNQPQHF.